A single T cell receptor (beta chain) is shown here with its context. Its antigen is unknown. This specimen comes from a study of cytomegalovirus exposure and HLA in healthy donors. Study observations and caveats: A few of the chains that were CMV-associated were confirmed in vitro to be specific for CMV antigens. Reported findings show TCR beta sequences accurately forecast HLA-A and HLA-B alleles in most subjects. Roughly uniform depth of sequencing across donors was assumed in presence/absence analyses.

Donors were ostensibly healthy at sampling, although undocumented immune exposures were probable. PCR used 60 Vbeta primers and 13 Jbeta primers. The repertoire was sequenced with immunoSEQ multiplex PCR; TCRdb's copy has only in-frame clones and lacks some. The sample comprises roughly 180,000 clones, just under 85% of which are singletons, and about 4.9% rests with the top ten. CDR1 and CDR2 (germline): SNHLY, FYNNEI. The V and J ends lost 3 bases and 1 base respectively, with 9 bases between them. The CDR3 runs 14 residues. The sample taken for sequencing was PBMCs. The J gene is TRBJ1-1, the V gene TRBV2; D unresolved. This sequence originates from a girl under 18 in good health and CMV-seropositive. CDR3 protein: CASSELTENTEAFF. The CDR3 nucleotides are TGTGCCAGCAGTGAGCTCACAGAGAACACTGAAGCTTTCTTT.